This passage covers 26 T cell receptor beta chains from one sample sequenced in a study of T cell changes during pregnancy in multiple sclerosis. This table comes from immunoSEQ multiplex PCR, and its TCRdb copy is limited to in-frame clones, with some not included. The sample yields approximately 84,000 clones, about 94% seen once. This sample comprised peripheral blood, obtained in the third trimester of pregnancy. The origin of the receptors is a female donor with multiple sclerosis, enrolled in a pregnancy study.

The chain couples TRBV6-6 to TRBJ2-7; D is perhaps TRBD2 (6 bases). Germline lookup yields CDR1 MNHNY and CDR2 SVGAGI (reference sequence). V was cut by 6 bases and J by 4 bases, with 16 bases left in between. The CDR3 runs 14 residues. CDR3 protein: CASSPGTRKYEQYF. CDR3 sequence (DNA): TGTGCCAGCAGCCCCGGGACTCGAAAATACGAGCAGTACTTC.

The rearrangement links TRBV4-2 to TRBJ1-4; 7 bases fit TRBD1. With V trimmed by 4 bases and J by 6 bases, 11 bases remained unmatched. CDR1 is LGHNA and CDR2 is YNFKEQ in the germline V gene. The CDR3 has 16 amino acids. This CDR3 reads CASSLRRQGWDEKLFF. The CDR3 DNA sequence: TGTGCCAGCAGCCTGCGACGACAGGGTTGGGATGAAAAACTGTTTTTT.

The chain couples TRBV19 to TRBJ2-2; TRBD2 might be the D (5 bases). V was trimmed by 8 bases and J by 2 bases, leaving 9 bases between them. CDR1 is LNHDA, CDR2 SQIVND, per germline (reference sequence). This CDR3 has 13 amino acids. CDR3 region: CASESGNTGELFF. The CDR3 DNA is TGTGCCAGTGAAAGCGGAAACACCGGGGAGCTGTTTTTT.

The V and J genes are TRBV11-3 and TRBJ1-1; no firm D call. Germline CDR1 and CDR2: SGHNT and YENEEA. The CDR3 totals 13 residues. V lost 3 bases and J 3 bases, leaving 8 bases between the germline ends. The CDR3 loop reads CASSFGRDTEAFF. For the CDR3, the DNA is TGTGCCAGCAGCTTTGGGAGGGACACTGAAGCTTTCTTT.

Points on this clone: One junction end does not reproduce the germline sequence, and a read error may be involved. The rearrangement uses TRBV7-7 and TRBJ2-2; TRBD2 is a possible D gene (6 bases). CDR1 is SSHAT and CDR2 is FNYEAQ in the germline V gene (reference sequence). The CDR3 totals 15 residues. The CDR3 nucleotides are TGTGCTAGCAGCGGAGGGACGTCTTACACCGGGGAGCTGTTTTTT. Amino acid sequence: CASSGGTSYTGELFF.

Remarks on this clone: At one boundary the junction diverges from the germline segment, which might be a read error. This chain links TRBV7-3 with TRBJ2-7, with a weak D call TRBD2 (7 bases). Germline values: CDR1 SGHTA, CDR2 FQGTGA. The CDR3 is 17 residues long. The CDR3 reads CASSVTGAGGGAYEQYF. The CDR3 DNA follows: TGTGCCAGCAGCGTAACGGGGGCAGGCGGGGGTGCGTACGAGCAGTACTTC.

The CDR3 protein is CASSWTADQPQHF. Here the CDR3 DNA reads TGTGCCAGCAGCTGGACAGCGGATCAGCCCCAGCATTTT. This chain links TRBV7-9 with TRBJ1-5; D possibly corresponds to TRBD1 (6 bases). V dropped 4 bases and J dropped 5 bases, with 9 bases sitting between them. Germline V gene data show CDR1 as SEHNR and CDR2 as FQNEAQ (reference sequence). There are 13 residues in the CDR3.

The V call is TRBV7-9, the J call TRBJ1-2, with D uncertain. Trimming stripped 10 bases from V and 8 bases from J, with 23 bases between. The V gene's germline CDR1 is SEHNR and CDR2 FQNEAQ (reference sequence). The CDR3 consists of 14 residues. The CDR3 loop is CAIRPPETRGGYTF. CDR3 nucleotides: TGTGCCATCCGCCCTCCGGAAACCCGAGGCGGCTACACCTTC.

The rearrangement links TRBV6-4 to TRBJ2-3; tentatively, D is TRBD1 (5 bases). Deletions cut 2 bases from V and 4 bases from J, with 7 bases between. Germline assignment: CDR1 MRHNA and CDR2 SNTAGT. The CDR3 is 13 amino acids. The chain's CDR3 is CASSDRGPDTQYF. CDR3 coding DNA: TGTGCCAGCAGTGACAGGGGTCCAGATACGCAGTATTTT.

This chain links TRBV30 with TRBJ1-1, with a possible D match to TRBD1 (6 bases). Germline CDR1 GTSNPN, CDR2 SVGIG (reference sequence). CDR3 size: 14 residues. The V end lost 3 bases, the J end lost 1 base, and 12 bases lay between the germline ends. The CDR3 spells CAWSVGGANTEAFF. The CDR3 bases are TGTGCCTGGAGCGTCGGGGGGGCGAACACTGAAGCTTTCTTT.

The J gene is TRBJ2-7, the V gene TRBV2; D call uncertain. V lost 8 bases and J 6 bases, leaving 17 bases between the germline ends. Germline V gene lookup returns CDR1 SNHLY and CDR2 FYNNEI. The CDR3 has 13 residues. The CDR3: CASAGRGPPEQYF. The CDR3 region has the DNA TGTGCCAGCGCCGGCCGCGGTCCTCCCGAGCAGTACTTC. The complete variable domain, with remaining parts taken from reference TRBV2 and TRBJ2-7, reads EPEVTQTPSHQVTQMGQEVILRCVPISNHLYFYWYRQILGQKVEFLVSFYNNEISEKSEIFDDQFSVERPDGSNFTLKIRSTKLEDSAMYFCASAGRGPPEQYFGPGTRLTVT.

The chain carries TRBV7-6 and TRBJ2-5, with TRBD2 matching 14 bases. Germline lookup yields CDR1 SGHVS and CDR2 FNYEAQ. The CDR3 has 19 amino acids. J was trimmed by 1 base and V by 6 bases; bases with no gene match: 13. The CDR3 reads CASRPGLAGENSFQETQYF. DNA of the CDR3: TGTGCCAGCAGGCCGGGACTAGCGGGGGAAAACTCCTTCCAAGAGACCCAGTACTTC.

This CDR3 reads CASSHGTGEYF. CDR3 bases: TGTGCCAGCAGCCACGGGACAGGAGAGTACTTC. This chain connects TRBV11-1 to TRBJ2-5; TRBD1 agrees at 8 bases. The CDR3 contains 11 residues. The J segment lost 12 bases and the V segment lost 5 bases, leaving 5 bases of the junction unmatched. CDR1 and CDR2 (germline): SGHAT, FQDESV (reference sequence).

The rearrangement joins TRBV6-6 to TRBJ2-7; the match to TRBD1 covers 9 bases. Trimming removed 5 bases from V and 6 bases from J; junction bases left unmatched: 8. The CDR3 extends over 14 amino acids. The germline V gene encodes CDR1 MNHNY and CDR2 SVGAGI (reference sequence). The CDR3 DNA follows: TGTGCCAGCAGTCGCTCCGACAGGGGGGCCGAGCAGTACTTC. It is translated as CASSRSDRGAEQYF.

The chain is built from TRBV6-6 and TRBJ1-3, with D perhaps TRBD1 (5 bases). Germline lookup yields CDR1 MNHNY and CDR2 SVGAGI (reference sequence). V shed 7 bases and J shed 7 bases, with 20 bases lying between them. The CDR3 contains 15 residues. CDR3 nucleotide sequence: TGTGCCAGCATTTTAGGGGCAGGGTTATCGAACACCATATATTTT. This gives the protein CASILGAGLSNTIYF.

The chain's CDR3 is CASPNRLAGGPELTDTQYF. In nucleotides, the CDR3 is TGTGCCAGCCCAAATCGACTAGCGGGGGGGCCGGAGTTGACAGATACGCAGTATTTT. The chain recombines TRBV13 with TRBJ2-3, with 14 bases fitting TRBD2. With 8 bases clipped from V and 3 bases from J, the junction kept 16 bases outside the gene matches. The CDR3 is 19 amino acids. CDR1 and CDR2 from the germline V gene are PRHDT and FYEKMQ (reference sequence). Together with reference TRBV13 and TRBJ2-3, the CDR3 gives the full variable domain: AAGVIQSPRHLIKEKRETATLKCYPIPRHDTVYWYQQGPGQDPQFLISFYEKMQSDKGSIPDRFSAQQFSDYHSELNMSSLELGDSALYFCASPNRLAGGPELTDTQYFGPGTRLTVL.

The chain links TRBV19 to TRBJ1-6; 7 bases agree with TRBD1. The CDR3 is made up of 13 amino acids. The germline V gene has CDR1 LNHDA and CDR2 SQIVND (reference sequence). V trimming: 7 bases; J trimming: 7 bases; junction bases outside the gene matches: 4. In DNA form, the CDR3 reads TGTGCCAGTACTGGGACAGAAAATTCACCCCTCCACTTT. It codes for CASTGTENSPLHF.

V and J are TRBV7-2 and TRBJ2-7; 7 bases align to TRBD2. The CDR3 has 14 amino acids. V shed 2 bases and J 2 bases; nucleotides not matched to a gene: 3. The germline CDR1 and CDR2 sequences are SGHTA and FQGNSA. The CDR3 here is CASSLSAGAYEQYF. In DNA, the CDR3 is TGTGCCAGCAGCTTATCGGCGGGGGCCTACGAGCAGTACTTC.

This clone was seen just once. CDR3 residues: CASSEGQGVFNEQYF. CDR3 sequence (DNA): TGTGCCAGCAGTGAAGGTCAGGGGGTTTTCAACGAGCAGTACTTC. The chain carries TRBV2 and TRBJ2-7, with 7 nucleotides matching TRBD1. Per the germline V gene, CDR1 is SNHLY and CDR2 is FYNNEI. There are 15 residues in the CDR3. J lost 5 bases, V lost 1 base, and 8 bases had no gene match. The whole variable domain, filled in from reference TRBV2 and TRBJ2-7, reads EPEVTQTPSHQVTQMGQEVILRCVPISNHLYFYWYRQILGQKVEFLVSFYNNEISEKSEIFDDQFSVERPDGSNFTLKIRSTKLEDSAMYFCASSEGQGVFNEQYFGPGTRLTVT.

The V and J genes are TRBV18 and TRBJ2-7; 7 nucleotides agree with TRBD2. V was clipped by 6 bases and J by 2 bases; unmatched bases: 16. CDR3 length: 17 amino acids. Germline CDR1 is KGHSH and CDR2 is LQKENI. In nucleotides, the CDR3 is TGTGCCAGCTCTACCTCCACCGGGACTACCAACACCTACGAGCAGTACTTC. Protein: CASSTSTGTTNTYEQYF.

The V and J genes are TRBV13 and TRBJ2-3, with TRBD2 matching over 8 bases. CDR1 and CDR2 (germline): PRHDT, FYEKMQ (reference sequence). J was trimmed by 6 bases and V by 4 bases; bases with no gene match: 6. This CDR3 spans 14 amino acids. The CDR3 protein is CASSSRGGGDTQYF. CDR3 in DNA: TGTGCCAGCAGCTCCCGGGGGGGAGGGGATACGCAGTATTTT.

The V and J genes are TRBV7-2 and TRBJ1-5, with D uncertain. Trimming shortened V by 1 base and J by 6 bases, and 13 bases separated the two germline ends. Looked up from germline, CDR1 is SGHTA and CDR2 is FQGNSA. CDR3 length equals 15 residues. CDR3 nucleotide sequence: TGTGCCAGCAGCTTAGGAATAGGGAGTAGTCAGCCCCAGCATTTT. This gives the protein CASSLGIGSSQPQHF.

The CDR3 loop reads CAWSVWPRYTF. CDR3 DNA: TGTGCCTGGAGTGTTTGGCCTCGCTACACCTTC. The chain couples TRBV30 to TRBJ1-2, with unresolved D. V lost 0 bases and J lost 9, with 8 bases in between. Per germline, CDR1 GTSNPN and CDR2 SVGIG (reference sequence). The length of the CDR3 is 11 residues.

The chain combines TRBV11-2 with TRBJ2-2; 8 nucleotides agree with TRBD2. Trimming removed 3 bases from V and 6 bases from J; junction bases left unmatched: 9. Germline V lookup: CDR1 SGHAT, CDR2 FQNNGV. The CDR3 contains 16 residues. The CDR3 protein is CASSLKGLDVAGELFF. CDR3 in DNA: TGTGCCAGCAGCTTGAAGGGACTAGATGTAGCCGGGGAGCTGTTTTTT.

V gene TRBV23-1 combines with J gene TRBJ1-5; possible D gene TRBD1, 6 bases. TRBV23-1 qualifies as an ORF whose function is uncertain. Trimming shortened V by 7 bases and J by 2 bases, and 18 bases separated the two germline ends. The length of the CDR3 is 16 residues. DNA of the CDR3: TGCGCCAGCACCCCGAGGGGGGGTAGTGGCAATCAGCCCCAGCATTTT. Its translation is CASTPRGGSGNQPQHF.

The chain couples TRBV27 to TRBJ2-7; 9 bases are shared with TRBD1. The CDR3 covers 19 residues. CDR1 MNHEY and CDR2 SMNVEV come from the germline V gene (reference sequence). The V and J ends lost 2 bases and 2 bases, in that order; junction bases with no gene match: 16. Written as DNA, the CDR3 is TGTGCCAGCAGTTTAAGAGCCCGCGGGACAGGGTTTGGTACCTACGAGCAGTACTTC. It translates to CASSLRARGTGFGTYEQYF.